A single T cell receptor beta chain is shown here with its context. Its antigen is unknown. The method was immunoSEQ multiplex PCR; TCRdb's version includes in-frame clones alone and lacks a portion of them. The data contain about 45,000 clones, 75% to 90% of them singletons. CDR1 and CDR2 (germline): MGHDK, SYGVNS. V lost 0 bases and J 6 bases, leaving 17 bases between the germline ends. The CDR3 length is 17 residues. This specimen comes from a study of OX40 agonist ivuxolimab in advanced cancers. About the study: Ivuxolimab, which patients received intravenously every 2 weeks, was dosed at 0.01 to 10 mg/kg.

Study conclusions and caveats: There was clonal expansion of CD4+ and CD8+ blood T cells by week 6 at 0.1 to 3.0 mg/kg.

The sample was CD4+ or CD8+ T cells sorted from blood, taken in a trial of the OX40 agonist ivuxolimab. The chain combines TRBV25-1 with TRBJ2-2; D may be TRBD1 or TRBD2 (5 bases each). The sequence was obtained from an adult with an advanced solid tumor such as melanoma, head and neck, liver or kidney cancer. CDR3 residues: CASSEYLLEGQAGELFF. The CDR3 DNA is TGTGCCAGCAGTGAATATCTCTTAGAGGGGCAGGCCGGGGAGCTGTTTTTT.